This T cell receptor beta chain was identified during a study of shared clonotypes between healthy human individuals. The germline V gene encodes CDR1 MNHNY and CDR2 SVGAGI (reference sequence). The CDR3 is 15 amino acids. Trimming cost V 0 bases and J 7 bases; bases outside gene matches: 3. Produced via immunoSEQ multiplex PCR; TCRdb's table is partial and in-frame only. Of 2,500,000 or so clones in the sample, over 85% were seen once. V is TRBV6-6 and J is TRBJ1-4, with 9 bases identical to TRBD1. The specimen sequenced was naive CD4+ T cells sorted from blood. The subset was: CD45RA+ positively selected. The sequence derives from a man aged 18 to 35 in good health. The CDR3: CASSYSDRGVEKLFF. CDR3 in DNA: TGTGCCAGCAGTTACTCGGACAGGGGTGTTGAAAAACTGTTTTTT.